Following are 27 T cell receptor beta chains from one sample sequenced in a study of cytomegalovirus exposure and HLA in healthy donors (dated 2017 in TCRdb). The library came from the immunoSEQ multiplex PCR assay. Imported from immuneACCESS, the table was reduced by TCRdb to in-frame sequences with V and J called. These copies leave out some clones; in studies compared against another copy, an unresolved V gene accounts for under half, and the cause of the remainder is not known. The sample table contains 260,000 or so clones; only one count was recorded for around 87% of them. Over 0.7% of the sample comes from the top ten. The sample was PBMCs. The source is a woman aged 18-35 years in good health and CMV-seronegative.

The gene calls are TRBV28 and TRBJ2-7, with TRBD2 matching 7 bases. CDR1 is MDHEN and CDR2 is SYDVKM in the germline V gene. Trimming took 2 bases from V and 3 from J; bases not matched to a gene: 4. The CDR3 is 14 residues long. The CDR3 region has the DNA TGTGCCAGCAGTTTAAGCGGGATCAACTACGAGCAGTACTTC. Protein product: CASSLSGINYEQYF.

V and J are TRBV6-1 and TRBJ2-1; 7 nucleotides agree with TRBD2. Germline V gene data show CDR1 as MNHNS and CDR2 as SASEGT. Germline trimming cut 4 bases from V and 9 bases from J; bases unmatched to any gene: 6. CDR3 length: 13 residues. The CDR3 region is CASSGAGVGEQFF. CDR3 DNA: TGTGCCAGCAGTGGCGCGGGAGTGGGTGAGCAGTTCTTC.

The chain carries TRBV4-1 and TRBJ1-2; 10 bases are a match to TRBD1. Losses at the gene ends were 6 bases for V and 3 bases for J; bases not matched to a gene: 10. CDR3 size: 16 residues. Germline CDR1 and CDR2: MGHRA and YSYEKL. CDR3 sequence reads: CASRPKIGTGDYGYTF. In nucleotides, the CDR3 is TGCGCCAGCAGACCCAAGATTGGGACAGGGGACTATGGCTACACCTTC.

The chain couples TRBV27 to TRBJ2-6; 7 bases match TRBD1. The CDR3 has 17 residues. Germline lookup yields CDR1 MNHEY and CDR2 SMNVEV (reference sequence). Unmatched junction bases numbered 9, after V lost 5 bases and J lost 2 bases. CDR3 DNA sequence: TGTGCCAGCAGTGCCTCTACAGGGGACGCTGGGGCCAACGTCCTGACTTTC. It specifies CASSASTGDAGANVLTF.

This clone has just a few counts. The V gene is TRBV6-5, the J gene TRBJ2-7; maybe TRBD1 (6 bases). The germline V gene has CDR1 MNHEY and CDR2 SVGAGI. The germline V and J ends were trimmed by 6 bases and 0 bases, with 12 bases remaining between them. The CDR3 is 14 amino acids. In DNA, the CDR3 is TGTGCCAGCAGACCGGGACACATCTCCTACGAGCAGTACTTC. Protein sequence: CASRPGHISYEQYF.

The rearrangement uses TRBV28 and TRBJ2-5; 8 bases are a match to TRBD2. In germline, CDR1 is MDHEN, CDR2 SYDVKM. The CDR3 length is 15 residues. V shed 3 bases and J 9 bases; nucleotides not matched to a gene: 12. CDR3 in amino acids: CASSFNAAGDWAQYF. The CDR3 bases are TGTGCCAGCAGTTTTAATGCAGCGGGAGATTGGGCCCAGTACTTC.

The chain couples TRBV7-9 to TRBJ2-1; D perhaps matches TRBD2 (6 bases). Trimming cost V 6 bases and J 4 bases, with 16 bases left between them. From germline, CDR1 is SEHNR and CDR2 FQNEAQ (reference sequence). The CDR3 has 15 residues. In DNA form, the CDR3 reads TGTGCCAGCAGGACTTGGCGACTAGATTACAATGAGCAGTTCTTC. Its protein is CASRTWRLDYNEQFF. Full variable domain (remainder filled in from reference TRBV7-9 and TRBJ2-1): DTGVSQNPRHKITKRGQNVTFRCDPISEHNRLYWYRQTLGQGPEFLTYFQNEAQLEKSRLLSDRFSAERPKGSFSTLEIQRTEQGDSAMYLCASRTWRLDYNEQFFGPGTRLTVL.

This clone was counted a few times. The chain links TRBV27 to TRBJ2-2; a weak D match, TRBD2 (6 bases). This CDR3 has 13 amino acids. Germline V CDR1 and CDR2: MNHEY, SMNVEV (reference sequence). With 6 bases removed from V and 8 bases from J, the gap between germline ends came to 13 bases. In DNA, the CDR3 is TGTGCCAGCAGCAGGGAGGCTCGTGGGGAGCTGTTTTTT. Translated: CASSREARGELFF.

V gene TRBV5-4 combines with J gene TRBJ1-1; D is unresolved. The germline V and J ends were trimmed by 1 base and 1 base, with 8 bases remaining between them. The CDR3 covers 14 residues. Per the germline V gene, CDR1 is SGHNT and CDR2 is YYREEE (reference sequence). DNA for the CDR3: TGTGCCAGCAGCTTGTATGCGGGGAACACTGAAGCTTTCTTT. Residues: CASSLYAGNTEAFF. The full variable domain, with the rest looked up from reference TRBV5-4 and TRBJ1-1, is ETGVTQSPTHLIKTRGQQVTLRCSSQSGHNTVSWYQQALGQGPQFIFQYYREEENGRGNFPPRFSGLQFPNYSSELNVNALELDDSALYLCASSLYAGNTEAFFGQGTRLTVV.

The chain combines TRBV6-5 with TRBJ2-2; 7 bases are shared with TRBD1. The CDR3 sequence is 14 residues long. CDR1 is MNHEY and CDR2 is SVGAGI in the germline V gene. Trimming at V came to 7 bases and at J to 1 base, leaving 3 bases not matched to a gene. DNA for the CDR3: TGTGCCAGCAACCGACAGGGGAACACCGGGGAGCTGTTTTTT. Amino acid sequence: CASNRQGNTGELFF.

V gene TRBV5-1 combines with J gene TRBJ2-3; TRBD2 is a possible D gene (5 bases). Per germline, CDR1 SGHRS and CDR2 YFSETQ. The CDR3 loop spans 16 amino acids. Trimming removed 3 bases from V and 3 bases from J, with 17 bases in between. As DNA, the CDR3 is TGCGCCAGCAGCTATTACTCTAGCTCGGAAACAGATACGCAGTATTTT. This gives the protein CASSYYSSSETDTQYF.

This clone appeared a few times. V and J are TRBV27 and TRBJ1-1; TRBD1 matches at 8 bases. The length of the CDR3 is 13 residues. The ends lost 6 bases at V and 4 bases at J; junction bases unmatched: 4. CDR1 MNHEY and CDR2 SMNVEV come from the germline V gene (reference sequence). CDR3 DNA sequence: TGTGCCAGCAGACGAACAGGGGGCACTGAAGCTTTCTTT. It is translated as CASRRTGGTEAFF.

This clone was seen only once. This rearrangement joins TRBV28 to TRBJ2-2; 9 bases line up with TRBD2. Per the germline V gene, CDR1 is MDHEN and CDR2 is SYDVKM. V was pared by 6 bases and J by 0 bases, with 5 bases of the junction left unmatched. The CDR3 loop spans 16 amino acids. The CDR3 reads CASSWGLAANTGELFF. The CDR3, as DNA: TGTGCCAGCAGCTGGGGACTAGCTGCGAACACCGGGGAGCTGTTTTTT.

The CDR3 region has the DNA TGTGCCAGCAGCTATCTAGTGAGCGGGAGCACAGATACGCAGTATTTT. Amino acids: CASSYLVSGSTDTQYF. This chain joins TRBV7-8 and TRBJ2-3, with D tentatively TRBD2 (6 bases). This CDR3 is built from 16 residues. Trimming removed 4 bases from V and 0 bases from J, with 14 bases in between. The germline gives CDR1 SGHVS, CDR2 FQNEAQ.

CDR3 protein: CSYQGGYEQYF. The CDR3 region has the DNA TGCAGTTATCAGGGGGGATACGAGCAGTACTTC. This rearrangement joins TRBV29-1 to TRBJ2-7; weak D call: TRBD1 (7 bases). Germline V gene sequence: CDR1 SQVTM, CDR2 ANQGSEA. This CDR3 contains 11 residues.

This clone was found once. This chain joins TRBV5-1 and TRBJ2-5; a possible D gene is TRBD1 (5 bases). CDR1 is SGHRS, CDR2 YFSETQ, per germline. The germline V and J ends were trimmed by 9 bases and 2 bases, with 23 bases remaining between them. CDR3 length equals 16 residues. CDR3 sequence reads: CATLRVWGRGQETQYF. DNA for the CDR3: TGCGCCACCCTCAGGGTGTGGGGCCGCGGACAAGAGACCCAGTACTTC.

The chain has TRBV10-3 and TRBJ2-7; 12 bases line up with TRBD2. The ends lost 10 bases at V and 6 bases at J; junction bases unmatched: 7. The germline CDR1 and CDR2 sequences are ENHRY and SYGVKD. The length of the CDR3 is 13 residues. CDR3 region: CASGLAGLPEQYF. The CDR3 DNA reads as TGTGCCAGCGGACTAGCGGGATTGCCCGAGCAGTACTTC.

The chain joins TRBV30 to TRBJ2-7; 13 bases line up with TRBD2. The length of the CDR3 is 14 residues. With V trimmed by 5 bases and J by 3 bases, 4 bases remained unmatched. Germline loops: CDR1 GTSNPN, CDR2 SVGIG (reference sequence). The CDR3 DNA sequence: TGTGCCTGGTGTAGGACTAGCGGGAGCTACGAGCAGTACTTC. This encodes CAWCRTSGSYEQYF.

Here the CDR3 reads CASSLEASYYEQYF. The CDR3, as DNA: TGTGCCAGCAGCTTAGAGGCCAGTTACTACGAGCAGTACTTC. The chain has TRBV11-2 and TRBJ2-7; D is unclear. V dropped 0 bases and J dropped 3 bases, with 9 bases sitting between them. This CDR3 comprises 14 residues. The V gene's germline CDR1 is SGHAT and CDR2 FQNNGV.

V usage is TRBV28 and J usage is TRBJ2-1, with D possibly TRBD2 on 6 matching bases. Germline V lookup: CDR1 MDHEN, CDR2 SYDVKM. Between the trimmed V and J ends, which lost 5 bases and 4 bases, there was a span of 12 bases. This CDR3 region has 14 residues. The CDR3 here is CASSVGGAYNEQFF. DNA for the CDR3: TGTGCCAGCAGTGTGGGCGGGGCGTACAATGAGCAGTTCTTC.

The chain combines TRBV9 with TRBJ1-2; 7 bases are a match to TRBD1. Germline values: CDR1 SGDLS, CDR2 YYNGEE. The CDR3 is 13 residues long. The trim removed 3 bases at V and 5 bases at J, leaving 4 bases unmatched. CDR3 protein: CASSEGTEYGYTF. The CDR3 DNA sequence: TGTGCCAGCAGCGAGGGGACAGAGTATGGCTACACCTTC.

V and J are TRBV10-1 and TRBJ2-7, with TRBD2 identical over 9 bases. The trim removed 4 bases at V and 6 bases at J, leaving 13 bases unmatched. The length of the CDR3 is 16 residues. Germline assignment: CDR1 WNHNN and CDR2 SYGVQD (reference sequence). The CDR3 DNA reads TGCGCCAGCAGTGCGCTAGCGGGACCGGGCGAAGGCGAGCAGTACTTC. Protein: CASSALAGPGEGEQYF.

As DNA, the CDR3 is TGTGCCAGCAGGGGGACAGGGGGCGCGAGCAATCAGCCCCAGCATTTT. It translates to CASRGTGGASNQPQHF. The chain recombines TRBV2 with TRBJ1-5; TRBD1 aligns across 12 bases. In germline, CDR1 is SNHLY, CDR2 FYNNEI. This CDR3 contains 16 residues. V shed 6 bases and J 1 base; nucleotides not matched to a gene: 4.

This clone was picked up one time. J is TRBJ2-6 and V is TRBV18; 11 bases fit TRBD1. J gave up 0 bases and V 6 bases, and 1 base lay outside the gene matches. The CDR3 spans 16 residues. Germline CDR1 and CDR2: KGHSH and LQKENI. The CDR3 DNA is TGTGCCAGCTCCGGGACAGGGGGCTCTGGGGCCAACGTCCTGACTTTC. Its protein product is CASSGTGGSGANVLTF.

The chain employs TRBV19 and TRBJ2-1; 14 nucleotides align to TRBD2. Germline V lookup: CDR1 LNHDA, CDR2 SQIVND (reference sequence). This CDR3 is built from 16 residues. Trimming removed 1 base from V and 12 bases from J; junction bases left unmatched: 8. This chain's CDR3 is CASSIAGTSGRIGQFF. DNA of the CDR3: TGTGCCAGTAGTATAGCGGGGACTAGCGGGAGAATCGGGCAGTTCTTC.

The V gene is TRBV5-4, the J gene TRBJ2-7, with a weak D call TRBD2 (6 bases). Between the trimmed V and J ends, which lost 3 bases and 0 bases, there was a span of 7 bases. There are 13 residues in the CDR3. Germline V gene data show CDR1 as SGHNT and CDR2 as YYREEE (reference sequence). The CDR3 region has the DNA TGTGCCAGCAGCTACGGGGGCTCCTACGAGCAGTACTTC. Translating gives CASSYGGSYEQYF. Together with reference TRBV5-4 and TRBJ2-7, the CDR3 gives the full variable domain: ETGVTQSPTHLIKTRGQQVTLRCSSQSGHNTVSWYQQALGQGPQFIFQYYREEENGRGNFPPRFSGLQFPNYSSELNVNALELDDSALYLCASSYGGSYEQYFGPGTRLTVT.

The table lists this clone with a count of one. J is TRBJ2-2 and V is TRBV5-4; 7 bases are shared with TRBD2. The CDR3 covers 15 residues. The trim removed 4 bases at V and 3 bases at J, leaving 6 bases unmatched. The germline V gene encodes CDR1 SGHNT and CDR2 YYREEE (reference sequence). CDR3 in DNA: TGTGCCAGCAGCGCTACTAGCGAATACACCGGGGAGCTGTTTTTT. Translated, it gives CASSATSEYTGELFF.